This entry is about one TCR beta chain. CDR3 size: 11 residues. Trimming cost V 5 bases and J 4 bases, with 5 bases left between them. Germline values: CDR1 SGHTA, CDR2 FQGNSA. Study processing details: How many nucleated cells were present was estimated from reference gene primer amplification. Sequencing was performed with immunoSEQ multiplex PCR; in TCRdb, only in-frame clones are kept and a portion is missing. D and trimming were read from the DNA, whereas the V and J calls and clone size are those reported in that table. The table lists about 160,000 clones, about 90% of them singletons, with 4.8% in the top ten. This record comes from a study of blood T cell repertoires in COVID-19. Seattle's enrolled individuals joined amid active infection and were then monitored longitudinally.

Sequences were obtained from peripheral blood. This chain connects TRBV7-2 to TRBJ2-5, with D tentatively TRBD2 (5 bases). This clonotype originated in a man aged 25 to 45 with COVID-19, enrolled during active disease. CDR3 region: CASSEGETQYF. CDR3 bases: TGTGCCAGCAGCGAGGGAGAGACCCAGTACTTC. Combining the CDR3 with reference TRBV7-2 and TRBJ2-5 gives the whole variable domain GAGVSQSPSNKVTEKGKDVELRCDPISGHTALYWYRQSLGQGLEFLIYFQGNSAPDKSGLPSDRFSAERTGGSVSTLTIQRTQQEDSAVYLCASSEGETQYFGPGTRLLVL.